These 7 T cell receptor beta chains share one sample of origin, sequenced in a study of monozygotic twins with inflammatory bowel disease. TCRdb re-called the 5' RACE reads, yielding one record per CDR3 amino acid sequence without DNA. The table lists 300,000 to 350,000 distinct CDR3 sequences. The sequenced sample was blood. All receptors derive from a human donor with ulcerative colitis or Crohn's disease, or a healthy co-twin of an affected twin (not recorded which).

This sequence joins TRBV11-2 and TRBJ2-7. CDR1 and CDR2 from the germline V gene are SGHAT and FQNNGV. This CDR3 region has 14 residues. The chain's CDR3 is CASSLDRGSYEQYF.

The chain is built from TRBV7-2 and TRBJ2-7. Germline V gene sequence: CDR1 SGHTA, CDR2 FQGNSA. The CDR3 loop spans 15 amino acids. This chain's CDR3 is CASSLEGNSVYEQYF.

The chain carries TRBV7-9 and TRBJ2-7; the TRBD1 assignment by TCRdb is unverifiable without DNA. The CDR3 sequence is 15 residues long. Looked up from germline, CDR1 is SEHNR and CDR2 is FQNEAQ (reference sequence). The CDR3 is CASSRGQASSYEQYF.

This chain connects TRBV9 to TRBJ2-2. Germline CDR1 and CDR2: SGDLS and YYNGEE. The CDR3 covers 14 residues. CDR3 loop: CASSVDPKTGELFF.

CDR3 amino acids: CASSAPSGEQFF. The chain combines TRBV2 with TRBJ2-1. This CDR3 contains 12 residues. In germline, CDR1 is SNHLY, CDR2 FYNNEI.

The V gene is TRBV7-2, the J gene TRBJ1-6; without DNA, the TCRdb call of TRBD1 cannot be checked. Per the germline V gene, CDR1 is SGHTA and CDR2 is FQGNSA. The CDR3 length is 15 residues. The CDR3 spells CASSPPGQGSSPLHF.

V and J are TRBV11-2 and TRBJ2-1; absent DNA, TCRdb's TRBD2 call cannot be checked. Germline CDR1 reads SGHAT; CDR2 reads FQNNGV. The CDR3 is 14 residues long. This CDR3 reads CASSIPGLDNEQFF.